This TCR beta chain came from a study of CD8 T cells in Susac syndrome. Germline CDR1 SGDLS, CDR2 YYNGEE. The CDR3 is 15 residues long. The germline V and J ends were trimmed by 0 bases and 5 bases, with 15 bases remaining between them. The authors carried out high-throughput sequencing of TCR beta. They applied it to CD8+ and CD4+ T cells obtained from blood. The multiple sclerosis controls comprised treatment-naive patients whose relapsing-remitting disease was stable or active. The CD8+ and CD4+ T cells were negatively isolated, with the TEMRA cells enriched by FACS. cDNA came from roughly 0.47 to 1 ug RNA primed by random hexamers. Amplification of TCR beta CDR3 by immunoSEQ multiplex PCR spanned 54 Vbeta and 13 Jbeta. Using its own MiXCR run on the immunoSEQ multiplex PCR reads, TCRdb lists one record per CDR3 protein. The sample consists of about 250,000 distinct CDR3 sequences, 93% of them appearing once.

This clonotype was obtained from a human donor with multiple sclerosis. Sample: CD4+ T cells from PBMCs. The chain carries TRBV9 and TRBJ2-7; possibly TRBD2 for D (5 bases). The CDR3, as DNA: TGTGCCAGCAGCGTAGTAGGAGGCGCTCGGGACGAGCAGTACTTC. Its translation is CASSVVGGARDEQYF.